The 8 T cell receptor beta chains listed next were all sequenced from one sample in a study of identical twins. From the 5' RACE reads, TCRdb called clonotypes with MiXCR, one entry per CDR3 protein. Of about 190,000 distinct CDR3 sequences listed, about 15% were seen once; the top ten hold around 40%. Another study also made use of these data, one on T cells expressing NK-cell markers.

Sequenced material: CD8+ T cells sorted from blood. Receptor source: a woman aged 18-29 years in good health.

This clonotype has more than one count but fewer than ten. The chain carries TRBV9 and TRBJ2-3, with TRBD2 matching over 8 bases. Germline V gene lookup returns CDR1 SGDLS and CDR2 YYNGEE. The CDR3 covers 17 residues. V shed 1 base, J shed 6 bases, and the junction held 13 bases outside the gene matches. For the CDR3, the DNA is TGTGCCAGCAGCGTACAAGCCGCCTCGCGGGAGGTCGATACGCAGTATTTT. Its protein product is CASSVQAASREVDTQYF. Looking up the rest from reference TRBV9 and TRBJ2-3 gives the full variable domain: DSGVTQTPKHLITATGQRVTLRCSPRSGDLSVYWYQQSLDQGLQFLIQYYNGEERAKGNILERFSAQQFPDLHSELNLSSLELGDSALYFCASSVQAASREVDTQYFGPGTRLTVL.

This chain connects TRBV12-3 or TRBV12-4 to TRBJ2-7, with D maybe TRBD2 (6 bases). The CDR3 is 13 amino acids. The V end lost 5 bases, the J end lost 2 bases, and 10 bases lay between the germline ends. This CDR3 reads CASSPGGAYEQYF. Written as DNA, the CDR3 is TGTGCCAGCAGTCCCGGGGGAGCCTACGAGCAGTACTTC.

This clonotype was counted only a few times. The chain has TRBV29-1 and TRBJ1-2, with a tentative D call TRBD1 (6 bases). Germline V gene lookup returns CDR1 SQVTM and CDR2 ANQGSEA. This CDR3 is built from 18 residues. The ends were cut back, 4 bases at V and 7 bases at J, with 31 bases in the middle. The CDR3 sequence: CSVGPGGQKTGRVGGYTF. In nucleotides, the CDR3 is TGCAGCGTTGGGCCCGGTGGACAGAAGACAGGAAGAGTTGGTGGCTACACCTTC.

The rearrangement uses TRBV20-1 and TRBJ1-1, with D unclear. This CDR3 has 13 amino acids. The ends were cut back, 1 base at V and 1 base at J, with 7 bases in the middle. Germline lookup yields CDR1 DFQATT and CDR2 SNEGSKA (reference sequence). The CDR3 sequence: CSARGSENTEAFF. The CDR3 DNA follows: TGCAGTGCTAGAGGCAGCGAGAACACTGAAGCTTTCTTT.

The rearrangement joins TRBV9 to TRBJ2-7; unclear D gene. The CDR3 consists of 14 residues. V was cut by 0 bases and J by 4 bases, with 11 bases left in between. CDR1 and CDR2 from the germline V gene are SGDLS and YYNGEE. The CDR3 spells CASSVGESLYEQYF. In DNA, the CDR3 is TGTGCCAGCAGCGTAGGCGAGAGTTTGTACGAGCAGTACTTC.

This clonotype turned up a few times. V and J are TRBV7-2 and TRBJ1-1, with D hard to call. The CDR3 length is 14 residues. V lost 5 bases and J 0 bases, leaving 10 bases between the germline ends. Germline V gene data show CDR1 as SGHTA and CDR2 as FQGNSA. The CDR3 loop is CASSPRSMNTEAFF. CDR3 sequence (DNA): TGTGCCAGCAGCCCCCGATCTATGAACACTGAAGCTTTCTTT. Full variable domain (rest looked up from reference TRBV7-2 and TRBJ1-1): GAGVSQSPSNKVTEKGKDVELRCDPISGHTALYWYRQSLGQGLEFLIYFQGNSAPDKSGLPSDRFSAERTGGSVSTLTIQRTQQEDSAVYLCASSPRSMNTEAFFGQGTRLTVV.

Here the CDR3 DNA reads TGTGCCAGCAGCATGGGGGAAAGGCCCCAGCATTTT. Translating gives CASSMGERPQHF. This chain joins TRBV9 and TRBJ1-5, with D maybe TRBD1 (5 bases). CDR3 length: 12 amino acids. CDR1 SGDLS and CDR2 YYNGEE come from the germline V gene. Trimming left V 4 bases short and J 9 bases short, with 11 bases between.

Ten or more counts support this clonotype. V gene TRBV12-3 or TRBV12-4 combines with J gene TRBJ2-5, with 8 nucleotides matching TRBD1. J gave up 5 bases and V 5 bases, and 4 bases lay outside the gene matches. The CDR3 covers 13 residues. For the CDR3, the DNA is TGTGCCAGCAGTCCCACAGGGGGGGAGACCCAGTACTTC. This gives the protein CASSPTGGETQYF.